What follows describes a single T cell receptor beta chain. The antigen remains unidentified. The junction departs from the called germline gene at one end, perhaps through a read error. There are 11 residues in the CDR3. The germline V gene encodes CDR1 DFQATT and CDR2 SNEGSKA (reference sequence). This sample is drawn from a study of CD8+ T cells in alopecia areata. At the level of the study: Tofacitinib was given for 6 to 18 months, then stopped for 6 months.

Study conclusions and caveats: Whereas mice showed it more clearly, TCR sharing across patients was murkier, possibly because of HLA. Lesional scalp exceeded normal scalp in clonality, especially in alopecia totalis/universalis.

Once RNA had been extracted, it was reverse transcribed into cDNA to act as the sequencing template. The repertoire was sequenced with immunoSEQ multiplex PCR; TCRdb's copy has only in-frame clones and lacks some. The sample yields 90,000 to 150,000 clones, roughly two fifths seen once. Sequencing input: CD4+ T cells sorted from blood. V is TRBV20-1 and J is TRBJ1-2; D call uncertain. This receptor was identified in a human donor with alopecia areata. The CDR3 sequence: CSARDLYGYTF. CDR3 nucleotide sequence: TGCAGTGCCAGAGACCTATATGGCTACACCTTC.